These T cell receptor beta chains were read from a single sample in a study of cytomegalovirus exposure and HLA in healthy donors. Method: immunoSEQ multiplex PCR; TCRdb's copy keeps in-frame clones and lacks some. Seen here are under 150,000 clones, approximately 86% observed once, and the top ten hold 8.5% to 9.5%. Sequences were obtained from PBMCs. Every receptor here comes from a man between 18 and 29 years old in good health and CMV-seropositive. CDR3s include the opening cysteine and the closing phenylalanine or tryptophan. Fields, in order: CDR3 length, V gene, J gene, D gene, CDR3 DNA, CDR3 protein. A D gene is named only where the DNA matches it firmly.

length: 17; V: TRBV5-6; J: TRBJ2-1; D: TRBD2; DNA: TGTGCCAGCAGCTTCATTAGCGGGGGCCTCCTAGGGGATGAGCAGTTCTTC; CDR3: CASSFISGGLLGDEQFF
length: 14; V: TRBV6-6; J: TRBJ1-1; D: .; DNA: TGTGCCAGCAGTTCGACAGTGATGAACACTGAAGCTTTCTTT; CDR3: CASSSTVMNTEAFF
length: 13; V: TRBV27; J: TRBJ2-3; D: TRBD1; DNA: TGTGCCAGCACCCCAACAGGGGGAGATACGCAGTATTTT; CDR3: CASTPTGGDTQYF
length: 15; V: TRBV19; J: TRBJ2-2; D: TRBD1; DNA: TGTGCCAGTAGGAACCGGGACAGCAGTCCCGGGGAGCTGTTTTTT; CDR3: CASRNRDSSPGELFF
length: 13; V: TRBV7-6; J: TRBJ2-1; D: TRBD2; DNA: TGTGCCAGCAGCTTAGGGACTAGCGATGAGCAGTTCTTC; CDR3: CASSLGTSDEQFF
length: 13; V: TRBV19; J: TRBJ2-1; D: .; DNA: TGTGCCAGTAGTACGGGGACTTCCAGTGAGCAGTTCTTC; CDR3: CASSTGTSSEQFF
length: 17; V: TRBV5-1; J: TRBJ2-6; D: .; DNA: TGCGCCAGCAGCTTGGCACCGCAGGGCTCTGGGGCCAACGTCCTGACTTTC; CDR3: CASSLAPQGSGANVLTF
length: 13; V: TRBV7-7; J: TRBJ2-5; D: TRBD2; DNA: TGTGCCAGCAGCCTAGGGAGGGCAGAGACCCAGTACTTC; CDR3: CASSLGRAETQYF
length: 12; V: TRBV6-5; J: TRBJ2-7; D: .; DNA: TGTGCCAGCAGTTACCTTCCAGACGAGCAGTACTTC; CDR3: CASSYLPDEQYF
length: 12; V: TRBV2; J: TRBJ2-1; D: .; DNA: TGTGCCAGCAGTGATATGACTCCGTCGCAGTTCTTC; CDR3: CASSDMTPSQFF
length: 14; V: TRBV9; J: TRBJ1-1; D: TRBD1; DNA: TGTGCCAGCAGCGCGCGACAGGGGCGCGCTGAAGCTTTCTTT; CDR3: CASSARQGRAEAFF
length: 15; V: TRBV18; J: TRBJ1-2; D: .; DNA: TGTGCCAGCTCACCGAGGACAGACGTGGATTTAGGCTACACCTTC; CDR3: CASSPRTDVDLGYTF
length: 15; V: TRBV6-4; J: TRBJ2-3; D: TRBD2; DNA: TGTGCCAGCAGGAAGACTAGCGGGGGTATAGATACGCAGTATTTT; CDR3: CASRKTSGGIDTQYF
length: 19; V: TRBV5-1; J: TRBJ2-5; D: TRBD1; DNA: TGCGCCAGCAGCACCCGGCGACAGGGCACCTTAATATTTCAAGAGACCCAGTACTTC; CDR3: CASSTRRQGTLIFQETQYF
length: 16; V: TRBV27; J: TRBJ1-5; D: TRBD1; DNA: TGTGCCAGCAGTTTGGTTGGCCCAGGGGGGATTCAGCCCCAGCATTTT; CDR3: CASSLVGPGGIQPQHF